The entry that follows covers one T cell receptor (beta chain) sequence. The antigen is unknown. This CDR3 contains 13 residues. Germline trimming cut 6 bases from V and 3 bases from J; bases unmatched to any gene: 3. From germline, CDR1 is MGHRA and CDR2 YSYEKL. These data are taken from a study of CD8 T cells in ankylosing spondylitis. Findings of the study overall: Seemingly distinctive of ankylosing spondylitis blood was a TCR beta motif formed by eight highly homologous variants.

TCRdb processed the 5' RACE reads anew with MiXCR; each CDR3 protein has one entry. The table includes fewer than 250,000 distinct CDR3 sequences, around 20% detected once. The sequenced sample was blood, either unsorted or a sorted T cell fraction (not recorded which). The V call is TRBV4-1, the J call TRBJ1-2; TRBD1 aligns across 8 bases. The receptor was isolated from a male donor with ankylosing spondylitis. CDR3 bases: TGCGCCAGCAGAGGACAGGGCCACTATGGCTACACCTTC. Translation: CASRGQGHYGYTF.